This T cell receptor (beta chain) derives from a study of blood T cell repertoires in COVID-19. The overall study: COVID-19 samples collected from the United States, Italy and Spain covered acute and convalescent phases. Nucleic acid was either cDNA or gDNA, and it came from T cells, B-cell-depleted T cells, or PBMCs.

Germline CDR1 is SEHNR and CDR2 is FQNEAQ (reference sequence). CDR3 length: 13 residues. Trimming stripped 5 bases from V and 2 bases from J, with 10 bases between. Under the authors' procedure: From reference gene primer amplification, estimates of nucleated cell counts were derived. Produced via immunoSEQ multiplex PCR; TCRdb's table is partial and in-frame only. V, J and clone size reflect that table, while D and trimming were determined from the DNA. The sample has 70,000 to 85,000 clones; roughly 86% are singletons. The TCR originated in a woman aged 60-75 years with acute or convalescent COVID-19. Sequencing was carried out using peripheral blood. V is TRBV7-9 and J is TRBJ2-7; a possible D gene is TRBD2 (6 bases). Here the CDR3 DNA reads TGTGCCAGCAGCGAAGGGAGGACCTACGAGCAGTACTTC. This encodes CASSEGRTYEQYF.